The rows below give T cell receptor beta chains drawn from one sample of a study of graft-versus-host responses after intestinal transplantation. Their target antigens are unknown. Here immunoSEQ multiplex PCR was the method, and the copy in TCRdb shows in-frame clones only, minus some. The sample contains some 88,000 clones, more than 85% of which appear only once. The input for sequencing was unstimulated CD8+ T cells sorted from spleen or lymph node cells, taken before intestinal transplant. The receptors here all came from a human donor who received an intestinal transplant. CDR3s include the opening cysteine and the closing phenylalanine or tryptophan. The D gene is left open where the match is weak. Clone size is stated in some rows and not others, as once, few, many or a class when expanded.

j_call: TRBJ1-5
v_call: TRBV15
clone_size: .
cdr3_length: 18
d_call: TRBD1
cdr3_aa: CATSTPESRDRGRQPQHF
cdr3_nt: TGTGCCACCAGCACACCGGAAAGCCGGGACAGGGGGCGTCAGCCCCAGCATTTT

j_call: TRBJ2-7
v_call: TRBV30
clone_size: .
cdr3_length: 14
d_call: TRBD1
cdr3_aa: CAWSAGTGVYEQYF
cdr3_nt: TGTGCCTGGAGTGCCGGGACAGGGGTATACGAGCAGTACTTC

j_call: TRBJ1-1
v_call: TRBV19
clone_size: .
cdr3_length: 15
d_call: .
cdr3_aa: CASISQGQANTEAFF
cdr3_nt: TGTGCCAGTATTAGCCAGGGGCAGGCAAACACTGAAGCTTTCTTT

j_call: TRBJ1-5
v_call: TRBV19
clone_size: .
cdr3_length: 15
d_call: .
cdr3_aa: CASSWSGAFNQPQHF
cdr3_nt: TGTGCCAGTAGTTGGTCAGGGGCTTTCAATCAGCCCCAGCATTTT

j_call: TRBJ2-7
v_call: TRBV9
clone_size: .
cdr3_length: 14
d_call: TRBD1
cdr3_aa: CASSVRDRDSEQYF
cdr3_nt: TGTGCCAGCAGCGTAAGGGACAGGGATTCCGAGCAGTACTTC

j_call: TRBJ1-2
v_call: TRBV19
clone_size: .
cdr3_length: 16
d_call: TRBD1
cdr3_aa: CASSISWTGGNYGYTF
cdr3_nt: TGTGCCAGTAGTATTTCCTGGACAGGGGGGAACTATGGCTACACCTTC

j_call: TRBJ2-3
v_call: TRBV2
clone_size: once
cdr3_length: 17
d_call: TRBD2
cdr3_aa: CASSEPETSAGTDTQYF
cdr3_nt: TGTGCCAGCAGTGAACCTGAGACTAGCGCGGGCACAGATACGCAGTATTTT

j_call: TRBJ1-2
v_call: TRBV9
clone_size: .
cdr3_length: 13
d_call: TRBD1
cdr3_aa: CASSARTGGGYTF
cdr3_nt: TGTGCCAGCAGCGCCCGGACAGGGGGTGGCTACACCTTC

j_call: TRBJ2-1
v_call: TRBV2
clone_size: .
cdr3_length: 14
d_call: TRBD1
cdr3_aa: CASRGQETGQEQFF
cdr3_nt: TGTGCCAGCAGGGGACAGGAAACAGGGCAGGAGCAGTTCTTC

j_call: TRBJ2-3
v_call: TRBV9
clone_size: .
cdr3_length: 16
d_call: .
cdr3_aa: CASSVGASPTRDTQYF
cdr3_nt: TGTGCCAGCAGCGTAGGGGCTAGCCCTACCAGAGATACGCAGTATTTT

j_call: TRBJ2-1
v_call: TRBV14
clone_size: .
cdr3_length: 18
d_call: .
cdr3_aa: CASSQEDRGYTSYNEQFF
cdr3_nt: TGTGCCAGCAGCCAAGAAGATCGAGGATATACCTCCTACAATGAGCAGTTCTTC

j_call: TRBJ2-3
v_call: TRBV18
clone_size: .
cdr3_length: 16
d_call: TRBD2
cdr3_aa: CASSSPTSLGTDTQYF
cdr3_nt: TGTGCCAGCTCATCACCGACTAGCTTAGGCACAGATACGCAGTATTTT

j_call: TRBJ2-7
v_call: TRBV6-6
clone_size: .
cdr3_length: 15
d_call: .
cdr3_aa: CASSDQTGSSYEQYF
cdr3_nt: TGTGCCAGCAGTGACCAGACCGGGAGCTCCTACGAGCAGTACTTC

j_call: TRBJ2-1
v_call: TRBV14
clone_size: .
cdr3_length: 14
d_call: .
cdr3_aa: CASGMRISYNEQFF
cdr3_nt: TGTGCCAGCGGTATGAGGATTTCCTACAATGAGCAGTTCTTC

j_call: TRBJ1-1
v_call: TRBV4-3
clone_size: few
cdr3_length: 18
d_call: TRBD1
cdr3_aa: CASSQEGPTGGLNTEAFF
cdr3_nt: TGCGCCAGCAGCCAAGAAGGCCCCACAGGGGGCCTAAACACTGAAGCTTTCTTT

j_call: TRBJ2-6
v_call: TRBV5-5
clone_size: few
cdr3_length: 14
d_call: .
cdr3_aa: CASSRLGGANVLTF
cdr3_nt: TGTGCCAGCAGCCGTCTAGGTGGGGCCAACGTCCTGACTTTC

j_call: TRBJ1-3
v_call: TRBV6-1
clone_size: .
cdr3_length: 16
d_call: .
cdr3_aa: CASSEVPDRTGNTIYF
cdr3_nt: TGTGCCAGCAGTGAAGTCCCGGACAGAACAGGAAACACCATATATTTT

j_call: TRBJ2-7
v_call: TRBV30
clone_size: .
cdr3_length: 11
d_call: .
cdr3_aa: CAWSSVYEQYF
cdr3_nt: TGTGCCTGGAGCTCGGTCTACGAGCAGTACTTC

j_call: TRBJ2-3
v_call: TRBV7-9
clone_size: .
cdr3_length: 16
d_call: TRBD2
cdr3_aa: CASRGLAGGSTDTQYF
cdr3_nt: TGTGCCAGCAGGGGACTAGCGGGGGGGAGCACAGATACGCAGTATTTT

j_call: TRBJ2-5
v_call: TRBV7-9
clone_size: .
cdr3_length: 12
d_call: TRBD2
cdr3_aa: CASSRGGETQYF
cdr3_nt: TGTGCCAGCAGCCGCGGGGGAGAGACCCAGTACTTC

j_call: TRBJ1-1
v_call: TRBV9
clone_size: .
cdr3_length: 11
d_call: .
cdr3_aa: CASSVGAEAFF
cdr3_nt: TGTGCCAGCAGTGTCGGGGCTGAAGCTTTCTTT

j_call: TRBJ2-1
v_call: TRBV4-1
clone_size: .
cdr3_length: 15
d_call: TRBD1
cdr3_aa: CASSFRGTGYNEQFF
cdr3_nt: TGCGCCAGCAGCTTTCGTGGGACAGGGTACAATGAGCAGTTCTTC

j_call: TRBJ1-3
v_call: TRBV9
clone_size: .
cdr3_length: 13
d_call: .
cdr3_aa: CASSRGSGNTIYF
cdr3_nt: TGTGCCAGCAGCAGGGGATCCGGAAACACCATATATTTT

j_call: TRBJ1-1
v_call: TRBV18
clone_size: .
cdr3_length: 15
d_call: .
cdr3_aa: CASSPMEGWSTEAFF
cdr3_nt: TGTGCCAGCTCACCAATGGAGGGCTGGAGCACTGAAGCTTTCTTT

j_call: TRBJ2-2
v_call: TRBV6-4
clone_size: .
cdr3_length: 16
d_call: .
cdr3_aa: CASSPGPSPHTGELFF
cdr3_nt: TGTGCCAGCAGCCCAGGGCCATCCCCCCACACCGGGGAGCTGTTTTTT

j_call: TRBJ2-4
v_call: TRBV27
clone_size: .
cdr3_length: 17
d_call: TRBD2
cdr3_aa: CASSQAGGSLAKNIQYF
cdr3_nt: TGTGCCAGCAGTCAAGCCGGGGGGTCCTTAGCCAAAAACATTCAGTACTTC

j_call: TRBJ1-2
v_call: TRBV29-1
clone_size: .
cdr3_length: 14
d_call: TRBD1
cdr3_aa: CSVEEGTAIYGYTF
cdr3_nt: TGCAGCGTTGAAGAAGGGACAGCTATCTATGGCTACACCTTC

j_call: TRBJ2-2
v_call: TRBV5-1
clone_size: .
cdr3_length: 17
d_call: TRBD2
cdr3_aa: CASSHGRGGPNTGELFF
cdr3_nt: TGCGCCAGCAGCCACGGTCGGGGGGGACCTAACACCGGGGAGCTGTTTTTT

j_call: TRBJ1-1
v_call: TRBV5-1
clone_size: .
cdr3_length: 15
d_call: .
cdr3_aa: CASQKQGGANTEAFF
cdr3_nt: TGCGCCAGCCAGAAACAGGGTGGGGCGAACACTGAAGCTTTCTTT

j_call: TRBJ2-7
v_call: TRBV14
clone_size: .
cdr3_length: 16
d_call: .
cdr3_aa: CASSPHSTGTWGGQYF
cdr3_nt: TGTGCCAGCAGCCCTCATTCGACGGGTACCTGGGGAGGGCAGTACTTC

j_call: TRBJ2-3
v_call: TRBV4-3
clone_size: .
cdr3_length: 18
d_call: .
cdr3_aa: CASSQASTGSTKGDTQYF
cdr3_nt: TGCGCCAGCAGCCAAGCGTCGACAGGATCCACAAAGGGCGATACGCAGTATTTT

j_call: TRBJ1-4
v_call: TRBV5-1
clone_size: .
cdr3_length: 15
d_call: TRBD1
cdr3_aa: CASSLGQGAGEKLFF
cdr3_nt: TGCGCCAGCAGCTTGGGACAGGGGGCAGGCGAAAAACTGTTTTTT

j_call: TRBJ2-3
v_call: TRBV7-6
clone_size: .
cdr3_length: 15
d_call: TRBD2
cdr3_aa: CASTPRGDLPDTQYF
cdr3_nt: TGTGCCAGCACCCCACGGGGGGATCTCCCAGATACGCAGTATTTT

j_call: TRBJ2-6
v_call: TRBV11-2
clone_size: .
cdr3_length: 15
d_call: .
cdr3_aa: CASSLASSGANVLTF
cdr3_nt: TGTGCCAGCAGCTTAGCCTCCTCTGGGGCCAACGTCCTGACTTTC

j_call: TRBJ2-7
v_call: TRBV11-2
clone_size: .
cdr3_length: 14
d_call: TRBD1
cdr3_aa: CASSLGQASYEQYF
cdr3_nt: TGTGCCAGCAGCCTGGGACAGGCCTCCTACGAGCAGTACTTC

j_call: TRBJ1-1
v_call: TRBV5-8
clone_size: few
cdr3_length: 15
d_call: .
cdr3_aa: CASSLGTSLNTEAFF
cdr3_nt: TGTGCCAGCAGCTTGGGGACATCCTTGAACACTGAAGCTTTCTTT

j_call: TRBJ2-3
v_call: TRBV4-1
clone_size: .
cdr3_length: 18
d_call: TRBD2
cdr3_aa: CASSPTNSGGAPGDTQYF
cdr3_nt: TGCGCCAGCAGTCCGACTAACAGCGGGGGGGCCCCTGGAGATACGCAGTATTTT

j_call: TRBJ2-7
v_call: TRBV10-3
clone_size: .
cdr3_length: 13
d_call: TRBD1
cdr3_aa: CAISRGQVNEQYF
cdr3_nt: TGTGCCATCAGCAGGGGACAGGTAAACGAGCAGTACTTC

j_call: TRBJ1-6
v_call: TRBV4-3
clone_size: .
cdr3_length: 16
d_call: TRBD1
cdr3_aa: CASSQGTGGYNSPLHF
cdr3_nt: TGCGCCAGCAGCCAGGGCACAGGGGGCTATAATTCACCCCTCCACTTT

j_call: TRBJ2-1
v_call: TRBV30
clone_size: .
cdr3_length: 15
d_call: .
cdr3_aa: CAVGLTESSYNEQFF
cdr3_nt: TGTGCTGTCGGACTGACCGAGAGCTCCTACAATGAGCAGTTCTTC

j_call: TRBJ1-5
v_call: TRBV27
clone_size: once
cdr3_length: 15
d_call: TRBD1
cdr3_aa: CASSLLTGVNQPQHF
cdr3_nt: TGTGCCAGCAGCCTTTTGACAGGGGTGAATCAGCCCCAGCATTTT

j_call: TRBJ1-4
v_call: TRBV6-5
clone_size: few
cdr3_length: 13
d_call: .
cdr3_aa: CASSSREDEKLFF
cdr3_nt: TGTGCCAGCAGTTCCCGAGAAGATGAAAAACTGTTTTTT

j_call: TRBJ1-4
v_call: TRBV2
clone_size: few
cdr3_length: 16
d_call: TRBD1
cdr3_aa: CASSDVTGAMDEKLFF
cdr3_nt: TGTGCCAGCAGTGACGTCACAGGGGCCATGGATGAAAAACTGTTTTTT

j_call: TRBJ1-2
v_call: TRBV6-1
clone_size: .
cdr3_length: 13
d_call: .
cdr3_aa: CASSDTGNYGYTF
cdr3_nt: TGTGCCAGCAGCGATACAGGCAACTATGGCTACACCTTC

j_call: TRBJ2-2
v_call: TRBV30
clone_size: .
cdr3_length: 14
d_call: TRBD1
cdr3_aa: CAWTPTGLTGELFF
cdr3_nt: TGTGCCTGGACCCCGACAGGGTTAACCGGGGAGCTGTTTTTT

j_call: TRBJ1-1
v_call: TRBV11-3
clone_size: .
cdr3_length: 17
d_call: TRBD1
cdr3_aa: CASSAQGQGEAETEAFF
cdr3_nt: TGTGCCAGCAGCGCACAGGGACAGGGTGAGGCGGAAACTGAAGCTTTCTTT

j_call: TRBJ2-1
v_call: TRBV7-2
clone_size: .
cdr3_length: 16
d_call: TRBD2
cdr3_aa: CASSNPDERGRNEQFF
cdr3_nt: TGTGCCAGCAGCAACCCGGATGAGCGGGGGCGCAATGAGCAGTTCTTC